The clone carrying this TCR beta chain was picked up many times. The antigen is undetermined. A second PCR, run for about 7 to 12 cycles, used a sample-barcoded 5' primer plus a J-beta primer mix. From the 5' RACE reads, TCRdb called clonotypes with MiXCR, one entry per CDR3 protein. The table shows 650,000 to 1,000,000 distinct CDR3 sequences, with 35% to 40% occurring only once. The data were taken from a study of blood T cells in healthy people across ages. Whole-study findings and limits: Greater diversity and more naive CD4+ cells were seen in long-lived donors than in aged donors.

Donors were healthy Caucasian individuals from Russia aged roughly 6 to 95. Investigators took around 11 milliliters of peripheral blood from every donor. Per individual sample, total RNA of at least 6 micrograms was extracted. The sequenced sample was blood. This clonotype was sampled from a man aged 18 to 35 in good health.

CDR3: CASSLGVAKNIQYF. CDR3 nucleotide sequence: TGTGCCAGCAGCCTAGGGGTAGCCAAAAACATTCAGTACTTC. The chain joins TRBV7-2 to TRBJ2-4; D is possibly TRBD1 (5 bases). Germline loops: CDR1 SGHTA, CDR2 FQGNSA. Deletions cut 5 bases from V and 0 bases from J, with 8 bases between. CDR3 length: 14 residues. The full variable domain, in which reference TRBV7-2 and TRBJ2-4 provide the parts outside the CDR3, is GAGVSQSPSNKVTEKGKDVELRCDPISGHTALYWYRQSLGQGLEFLIYFQGNSAPDKSGLPSDRFSAERTGGSVSTLTIQRTQQEDSAVYLCASSLGVAKNIQYFGAGTRLSVL.